The next 16 T cell receptor beta chains were all read from a single sample in a study of a mutant IDH1 vaccine in newly diagnosed glioma. Measured with immunoSEQ multiplex PCR; TCRdb has only the in-frame clones, and not every one. The sample holds tens of thousands of clones, around 78% seen once. Antigens of these TCRs are unknown. The sample's time point: week 35, safety follow-up. In every dose of vaccine, 300 ug of mutant IDH1 20-mer peptide was given alongside topical imiquimod. The sequences come from PBMCs, collected from a glioma patient whose treatment included an IDH1 peptide vaccine. The receptors stem from a man in his forties with glioma.

This chain links TRBV25-1 with TRBJ2-1; TRBD2 is a possible D gene (5 bases). V was clipped by 3 bases and J by 7 bases, with 10 bases between them. Germline V gene lookup returns CDR1 MGHDK and CDR2 SYGVNS. CDR3 length: 13 residues. The CDR3 DNA is TGTGCCAGCAGTGACAGACCGGGGAATGAGCAGTTCTTC. It translates to CASSDRPGNEQFF.

The chain's CDR3 is CASSQEYKAGYGYTF. The CDR3 region has the DNA TGCGCCAGCAGCCAAGAATACAAGGCAGGCTATGGCTACACCTTC. The chain recombines TRBV4-1 with TRBJ1-2; D gene uncertain. Germline CDR1 is MGHRA and CDR2 is YSYEKL. The CDR3 runs 15 residues. Trimming removed 0 bases at V and 4 bases at J, with 12 bases between.

The V gene is TRBV12-5, the J gene TRBJ2-2, with 7 bases that match TRBD1. With 1 base clipped from V and 7 bases from J, the junction kept 6 bases outside the gene matches. The CDR3 covers 15 residues. Germline CDR1 and CDR2: LGHNT and FRNRAP. CDR3 in amino acids: CASGLGQGVHGELFF. The DNA for the CDR3 is TGTGCTAGTGGTTTGGGCCAGGGGGTTCACGGGGAGCTGTTTTTT.

The V gene is TRBV12-5, the J gene TRBJ2-5; D is undetermined. The CDR3 is 12 residues long. The ends were cut back, 6 bases at V and 5 bases at J, with 10 bases in the middle. CDR1 LGHNT and CDR2 FRNRAP come from the germline V gene. The CDR3 here is CASGPRVETQYF. For the CDR3, the DNA is TGTGCTAGTGGCCCCCGTGTTGAGACCCAGTACTTC.

CDR3 sequence (DNA): TGTGCCAGTAGTATCGACCGGGCAGGGGGCCGCGAGCAGTACTTC. It specifies CASSIDRAGGREQYF. The chain combines TRBV19 with TRBJ2-7, with 8 bases identical to TRBD1. V dropped 3 bases and J dropped 6; count of bases not matched to a gene: 10. The germline V gene has CDR1 LNHDA and CDR2 SQIVND (reference sequence). The CDR3 covers 15 residues.

The chain joins TRBV11-2 to TRBJ2-1; D might be TRBD2 (5 bases). The length of the CDR3 is 15 residues. Trimming shortened V by 1 base and J by 4 bases, and 11 bases separated the two germline ends. CDR1 and CDR2 (germline): SGHAT, FQNNGV. The CDR3 loop is CASSLVPDSYNEQFF. The CDR3 bases are TGTGCCAGCAGCTTAGTCCCGGACTCGTACAATGAGCAGTTCTTC.

V gene TRBV4-1 combines with J gene TRBJ2-3, with 9 bases matching TRBD1. Germline CDR1 and CDR2: MGHRA and YSYEKL. This CDR3 comprises 15 residues. Trimming at V came to 2 bases and at J to 8 bases, leaving 8 bases not matched to a gene. The CDR3 DNA reads TGCGCCAGCAGCCAAAAGGGACAGGGATCAGGTACGCAGTATTTT. Protein: CASSQKGQGSGTQYF.

This clone was counted a single time. The J gene is TRBJ2-5, the V gene TRBV20-1, with TRBD1 matching over 8 bases. The CDR3 is made up of 11 amino acids. The V gene end was trimmed by 6 bases and the J gene end by 5 bases; junction bases not matched to a gene: 2. Germline loops: CDR1 DFQATT, CDR2 SNEGSKA (reference sequence). The CDR3 DNA reads TGCAGTGCCAGGGGGCGGGAGACCCAGTACTTC. It is translated as CSARGRETQYF.

This sequence joins TRBV4-3 and TRBJ2-7; maybe TRBD2 (6 bases). This CDR3 has 15 residues. V was trimmed by 1 base and J by 5 bases, leaving 15 bases between them. CDR1 is LGHNA, CDR2 YSLEER, per germline. The CDR3 loop is CASSQGTVRDHEQYV. CDR3 nucleotides: TGCGCCAGCAGCCAAGGGACTGTGCGGGACCACGAGCAGTACGTC.

V and J are TRBV2 and TRBJ2-1; 8 bases are shared with TRBD2. This CDR3 is built from 16 residues. V shed 0 bases and J 7 bases; nucleotides not matched to a gene: 8. Germline V lookup: CDR1 SNHLY, CDR2 FYNNEI. CDR3 in amino acids: CASSEAGGRMGNEQFF. CDR3 nucleotides: TGTGCCAGCAGTGAAGCGGGCGGGAGGATGGGTAATGAGCAGTTCTTC.

V gene TRBV19 combines with J gene TRBJ2-7; 8 nucleotides agree with TRBD2. With 5 bases clipped from V and 6 bases from J, the junction kept 6 bases outside the gene matches. The V gene's germline CDR1 is LNHDA and CDR2 SQIVND (reference sequence). There are 13 residues in the CDR3. The CDR3 is CASSGRLAFEQYF. The CDR3 DNA is TGTGCCAGTAGTGGGAGACTAGCGTTCGAGCAGTACTTC.

V is TRBV20-1 and J is TRBJ1-2, with D unresolved. The CDR3 is 11 amino acids. With 6 bases removed from V and 7 bases from J, the gap between germline ends came to 12 bases. Looked up from germline, CDR1 is DFQATT and CDR2 is SNEGSKA (reference sequence). CDR3 loop: CSAPTPLGYTF. CDR3 sequence (DNA): TGCAGTGCCCCGACCCCCCTTGGCTACACCTTC.

A few counts support this clone. The chain recombines TRBV6-5 with TRBJ1-4, with D perhaps TRBD1 (5 bases). The CDR3 contains 13 residues. Trimming removed 8 bases from V and 8 bases from J, with 15 bases in between. CDR1 MNHEY and CDR2 SVGAGI come from the germline V gene. CDR3 loop: CASGRDFREKLFF. As DNA, the CDR3 is TGTGCCAGCGGCCGGGACTTTCGGGAAAAACTGTTTTTT.

The chain uses TRBV19 and TRBJ2-1; D possibly corresponds to TRBD2 (6 bases). The CDR3 covers 14 residues. V lost 3 bases and J lost 9, with 15 bases in between. CDR1 LNHDA and CDR2 SQIVND come from the germline V gene (reference sequence). This CDR3 reads CASSINAGFGEQFF. CDR3 sequence (DNA): TGTGCCAGTAGTATTAATGCGGGGTTCGGTGAGCAGTTCTTC.

This sequence joins TRBV7-2 and TRBJ2-3; TRBD1 matches 12 bases. J gave up 4 bases and V 5 bases, and 10 bases lay outside the gene matches. The CDR3 covers 17 residues. Germline V CDR1 and CDR2: SGHTA, FQGNSA. In DNA form, the CDR3 reads TGTGCCAGCAGCCGAAACCGGGACAGGGGGCGTTCAGATACGCAGTATTTT. Residues: CASSRNRDRGRSDTQYF.

The chain is built from TRBV19 and TRBJ1-2, with 7 bases fitting TRBD1. J gave up 3 bases and V 7 bases, and 20 bases lay outside the gene matches. This CDR3 has 18 amino acids. The germline V gene encodes CDR1 LNHDA and CDR2 SQIVND (reference sequence). CDR3 DNA: TGTGCCAGTAAGTCCCCGAGACAATTTACAGGGGATTACTATGGCTACACCTTC. Protein: CASKSPRQFTGDYYGYTF. The full variable domain, completed using reference TRBV19 and TRBJ1-2, is DGGITQSPKYLFRKEGQNVTLSCEQNLNHDAMYWYRQDPGQGLRLIYYSQIVNDFQKGDIAEGYSVSREKKESFPLTVTSAQKNPTAFYLCASKSPRQFTGDYYGYTFGSGTRLTVV.